A single sample is the source of the 27 T cell receptor beta chains below, sequenced in a study of cytomegalovirus exposure and HLA in healthy donors. The PCR was carried out with 60 Vbeta primers and 13 Jbeta primers. Repertoires were generated with immunoSEQ multiplex PCR, while TCRdb's copy carries only in-frame clones and drops some. Here the sample spans roughly 120,000 clones, roughly 80% being singletons. The sequenced sample consisted of PBMCs. These receptors came from a young man in good health and CMV-seropositive.

The chain employs TRBV2 and TRBJ1-2; 8 bases map to TRBD1. Trimming at V came to 7 bases and at J to 8 bases, leaving 9 bases not matched to a gene. CDR1 and CDR2 from the germline V gene are SNHLY and FYNNEI. The CDR3 spans 13 residues. CDR3 bases: TGTGCCAGCAACATACAGGGGGAAGAGGGCTACACCTTC. It codes for CASNIQGEEGYTF.

This chain joins TRBV5-1 and TRBJ2-2; 10 bases match TRBD2. This CDR3 spans 14 amino acids. Trimming removed 4 bases from V and 5 bases from J; junction bases left unmatched: 2. In germline, CDR1 is SGHRS, CDR2 YFSETQ. The CDR3 coding sequence is TGCGCCAGCAGCCTAGCGGGAGCTACCGGGGAGCTGTTTTTT. It translates to CASSLAGATGELFF. Complete variable domain (other parts from reference TRBV5-1 and TRBJ2-2): KAGVTQTPRYLIKTRGQQVTLSCSPISGHRSVSWYQQTPGQGLQFLFEYFSETQRNKGNFPGRFSGRQFSNSRSEMNVSTLELGDSALYLCASSLAGATGELFFGEGSRLTVL.

The V call is TRBV9, the J call TRBJ2-7; 8 bases map to TRBD1. Losses at the gene ends were 4 bases for V and 1 base for J; bases not matched to a gene: 4. CDR3 length: 14 amino acids. CDR1 and CDR2 (germline): SGDLS, YYNGEE. The CDR3: CASSRDRTSYEQYV. In DNA, the CDR3 is TGTGCCAGCAGCCGGGACAGGACGTCCTACGAGCAGTACGTC.

The sample holds many counts of this clone. The J gene is TRBJ2-1, the V gene TRBV4-1; 13 nucleotides line up with TRBD2. Per germline, CDR1 MGHRA and CDR2 YSYEKL. Trimming took 4 bases from V and 6 from J; bases not matched to a gene: 3. CDR3 length equals 15 residues. The CDR3 coding sequence is TGCGCCAGCAGCCCCCGGACTAGCGGGGGCAATGAGCAGTTCTTC. Its translation: CASSPRTSGGNEQFF.

The chain carries TRBV5-6 and TRBJ2-5; perhaps TRBD2 as D (5 bases). Germline CDR1 is SGHDT and CDR2 is YYEEEE. CDR3 size: 14 residues. The ends were cut back, 5 bases at V and 3 bases at J, with 14 bases in the middle. The CDR3: CASRGMGEKETQYF. CDR3 DNA: TGTGCCAGCAGGGGTATGGGAGAAAAAGAGACCCAGTACTTC.

As DNA, the CDR3 is TGTGCCAGTAGTATAAGGGAGGCCAATCAGCCCCAGCATTTT. It yields the protein CASSIREANQPQHF. This chain uses TRBV19 with TRBJ1-5; D gene uncertain. Trimming removed 2 bases from V and 3 bases from J, with 8 bases in between. The germline V gene has CDR1 LNHDA and CDR2 SQIVND (reference sequence). The CDR3 is 14 amino acids.

The chain links TRBV2 to TRBJ1-5; D remains ambiguous. CDR1 is SNHLY, CDR2 FYNNEI, per germline. V was clipped by 4 bases and J by 2 bases, with 9 bases between them. The CDR3 loop spans 14 amino acids. CDR3 bases: TGTGCCAGCAGTGCTCAGAGGCGCAATCAGCCCCAGCATTTT. Protein: CASSAQRRNQPQHF.

This chain uses TRBV23-1 with TRBJ1-2; 7 positions match TRBD1. Being an ORF, TRBV23-1 has a function that is uncertain. The CDR3 is made up of 17 amino acids. J lost 9 bases, V lost 9 bases, and 25 bases had no gene match. The CDR3 coding sequence is TGCGCCAGTAGATGGGACAGTATAACCCGAGAACTATGTCGCTACACCTTC. Its translation: CASRWDSITRELCRYTF.

This chain joins TRBV2 and TRBJ1-2; TRBD1 might be the D (5 bases). Germline V gene lookup returns CDR1 SNHLY and CDR2 FYNNEI. Trimming shortened V by 8 bases and J by 5 bases, and 9 bases separated the two germline ends. This CDR3 contains 11 residues. The CDR3 protein is CASGDLYGYTF. DNA of the CDR3: TGTGCCAGCGGGGACTTGTATGGCTACACCTTC.

V gene TRBV5-4 combines with J gene TRBJ2-3, with 7 bases that match TRBD1. Germline trimming cut 4 bases from V and 0 bases from J; bases unmatched to any gene: 8. Germline values: CDR1 SGHNT, CDR2 YYREEE (reference sequence). The CDR3 is 16 amino acids. The CDR3 protein is CASSPDRDRSTDTQYF. The CDR3 bases are TGTGCCAGCAGCCCCGACCGGGACAGAAGCACAGATACGCAGTATTTT.

This clone appeared a single time. The chain couples TRBV4-1 to TRBJ1-1; D remains ambiguous. CDR1 and CDR2 (germline): MGHRA, YSYEKL. Trimming stripped 1 base from V and 2 bases from J, with 5 bases between. There are 13 residues in the CDR3. CDR3 residues: CASSQVVNTEAFF. The CDR3 DNA is TGCGCCAGCAGCCAAGTAGTTAACACTGAAGCTTTCTTT.

The rearrangement links TRBV7-8 to TRBJ1-3; a weak D match, TRBD1 (5 bases). CDR3 length: 16 amino acids. The ends were cut back, 3 bases at V and 0 bases at J, with 12 bases in the middle. The V gene's germline CDR1 is SGHVS and CDR2 FQNEAQ. The CDR3, as DNA: TGTGCCAGCAGCTTTCGGCAGGGCTACTCTGGAAACACCATATATTTT. It specifies CASSFRQGYSGNTIYF. Using reference TRBV7-8 and TRBJ1-3 for the parts outside the CDR3, the full variable domain is GAGVSQSPRYKVAKRGQDVALRCDPISGHVSLFWYQQALGQGPEFLTYFQNEAQLDKSGLPSDRFFAERPEGSVSTLKIQRTQQEDSAVYLCASSFRQGYSGNTIYFGEGSWLTVV.

The chain employs TRBV5-5 and TRBJ2-3; D gene uncertain. The CDR3 is 14 amino acids. V lost 1 base and J lost 5, with 11 bases in between. Germline V gives CDR1 SGHKS, CDR2 YYEKEE (reference sequence). Written as DNA, the CDR3 is TGTGCCAGCAGCTTGACAGTGGGCTTAGATACGCAGTATTTT. Translation: CASSLTVGLDTQYF.

The V gene is TRBV7-2, the J gene TRBJ1-4; 9 bases map to TRBD1. The CDR3 extends over 15 amino acids. Germline CDR1 SGHTA, CDR2 FQGNSA. The trim removed 4 bases at V and 6 bases at J, leaving 6 bases unmatched. The CDR3 nucleotides read TGTGCCAGCAGCTCGACAGGGGGGACTTATGAAAAACTGTTTTTT. It codes for CASSSTGGTYEKLFF.

The gene calls are TRBV5-1 and TRBJ1-6; D gene uncertain. V was pared by 0 bases and J by 3 bases, with 7 bases between. The CDR3 sequence is 15 residues long. In germline, CDR1 is SGHRS, CDR2 YFSETQ. CDR3 DNA sequence: TGCGCCAGCAGCTTGGGTAGTCGCTATAATTCACCCCTCCACTTT. This encodes CASSLGSRYNSPLHF.

This chain joins TRBV7-3 and TRBJ2-1; no firm D call. CDR3 length: 16 amino acids. V lost 3 bases, J lost 5 bases, and 17 bases lay in between. Germline values: CDR1 SGHTA, CDR2 FQGTGA. The CDR3 region is CASSFSQDWLNNEQFF. The CDR3 DNA reads as TGTGCCAGCAGCTTCTCGCAGGATTGGCTTAACAATGAGCAGTTCTTC. The full variable domain, completed using reference TRBV7-3 and TRBJ2-1, is GAGVSQTPSNKVTEKGKYVELRCDPISGHTALYWYRQSLGQGPEFLIYFQGTGAADDSGLPNDRFFAVRPEGSVSTLKIQRTERGDSAVYLCASSFSQDWLNNEQFFGPGTRLTVL.

The chain links TRBV5-1 to TRBJ2-3, with 8 nucleotides matching TRBD1. This CDR3 is 14 amino acids long. Germline CDR1 reads SGHRS; CDR2 reads YFSETQ. V was pared by 5 bases and J by 3 bases, with 5 bases of the junction left unmatched. CDR3 sequence reads: CASSTTGGTDTQYF. CDR3 nucleotides: TGCGCCAGCAGTACAACAGGGGGAACAGATACGCAGTATTTT.

CDR3 amino acids: CASSLNRAADTQYF. In DNA form, the CDR3 reads TGTGCCAGCAGCTTGAACAGGGCGGCAGATACGCAGTATTTT. The gene calls are TRBV5-8 and TRBJ2-3, with D possibly being TRBD1 (6 bases). This CDR3 comprises 14 residues. Trimming removed 1 base at V and 4 bases at J, with 10 bases between. CDR1 is SGHTS, CDR2 YDEGEE, per germline.

The chain employs TRBV18 and TRBJ2-7; D gene ambiguous. V shed 5 bases and J shed 3 bases, with 23 bases lying between them. Germline lookup yields CDR1 KGHSH and CDR2 LQKENI. The CDR3 contains 17 residues. CDR3 loop: CASSTTGSPNDGYEQYV. The CDR3 nucleotides are TGTGCCAGCTCAACTACCGGGTCCCCGAATGATGGCTACGAGCAGTACGTC.

J is TRBJ2-7 and V is TRBV13; no reliable D call. The germline gives CDR1 PRHDT, CDR2 FYEKMQ (reference sequence). Trimming left V 8 bases short and J 0 bases short, with 8 bases between. The CDR3 extends over 12 amino acids. This chain's CDR3 is CASCSSSYEQYF. DNA of the CDR3: TGTGCCAGCTGCAGTTCCTCCTACGAGCAGTACTTC.

The CDR3: CASSNEGGTEAFF. The CDR3, as DNA: TGTGCCAGCAGCAACGAAGGCGGTACTGAAGCTTTCTTT. The chain uses TRBV6-1 and TRBJ1-1, with D uncertain. Germline CDR1 reads MNHNS; CDR2 reads SASEGT. The CDR3 runs to 13 residues. The V end lost 6 bases, the J end lost 5 bases, and 13 bases lay between the germline ends.

The genes are TRBV2 and TRBJ1-5; 8 positions agree with TRBD1. Trimming took 4 bases from V and 5 from J; bases not matched to a gene: 7. CDR1 is SNHLY, CDR2 FYNNEI, per germline. The CDR3 covers 15 residues. CDR3 loop: CASSGVTGVDQPQHF. In DNA, the CDR3 is TGTGCCAGCAGTGGAGTGACAGGGGTGGATCAGCCCCAGCATTTT.

The chain recombines TRBV28 with TRBJ2-1, with 7 bases matching TRBD2. J was trimmed by 1 base and V by 2 bases; bases with no gene match: 2. Germline lookup yields CDR1 MDHEN and CDR2 SYDVKM. The CDR3 totals 15 residues. In nucleotides, the CDR3 is TGTGCCAGCAGTTTAGAGCGGGGATCCTACAATGAGCAGTTCTTC. The encoded protein is CASSLERGSYNEQFF.

The gene calls are TRBV18 and TRBJ1-1; D remains ambiguous. Trimming stripped 3 bases from V and 7 bases from J, with 9 bases between. The CDR3 length is 12 residues. Germline lookup yields CDR1 KGHSH and CDR2 LQKENI. The CDR3 reads CASSPEQIEAFF. The CDR3, as DNA: TGTGCCAGCTCACCGGAGCAGATTGAAGCTTTCTTT.

This chain uses TRBV5-6 with TRBJ2-3, with TRBD1 as a possible D gene (5 bases). CDR3 length: 12 amino acids. V was pared by 2 bases and J by 6 bases, with 7 bases between. From germline, CDR1 is SGHDT and CDR2 YYEEEE. Written as DNA, the CDR3 is TGTGCCAGCAGCTTACCAGGGGATACGCAGTATTTT. This gives the protein CASSLPGDTQYF.

This clone has a handful of counts. The chain employs TRBV5-1 and TRBJ2-1, with 10 bases matching TRBD1. J lost 6 bases, V lost 4 bases, and 4 bases had no gene match. The CDR3 loop spans 14 amino acids. Germline CDR1 SGHRS, CDR2 YFSETQ. Here the CDR3 DNA reads TGCGCCAGCAGCGGGACAGGGGCGTTCAATGAGCAGTTCTTC. It encodes CASSGTGAFNEQFF.

This sequence joins TRBV13 and TRBJ2-1; the match to TRBD1 covers 9 bases. Germline-derived CDR1 and CDR2 are PRHDT and FYEKMQ (reference sequence). V gave up 4 bases and J gave up 8 bases; unmatched junction bases: 6. This CDR3 region has 14 residues. CDR3 in amino acids: CASSWGTGYDEQFF. CDR3 nucleotide sequence: TGTGCCAGCAGCTGGGGGACAGGGTACGATGAGCAGTTCTTC. Variable domain in full (rest from reference TRBV13 and TRBJ2-1): AAGVIQSPRHLIKEKRETATLKCYPIPRHDTVYWYQQGPGQDPQFLISFYEKMQSDKGSIPDRFSAQQFSDYHSELNMSSLELGDSALYFCASSWGTGYDEQFFGPGTRLTVL.